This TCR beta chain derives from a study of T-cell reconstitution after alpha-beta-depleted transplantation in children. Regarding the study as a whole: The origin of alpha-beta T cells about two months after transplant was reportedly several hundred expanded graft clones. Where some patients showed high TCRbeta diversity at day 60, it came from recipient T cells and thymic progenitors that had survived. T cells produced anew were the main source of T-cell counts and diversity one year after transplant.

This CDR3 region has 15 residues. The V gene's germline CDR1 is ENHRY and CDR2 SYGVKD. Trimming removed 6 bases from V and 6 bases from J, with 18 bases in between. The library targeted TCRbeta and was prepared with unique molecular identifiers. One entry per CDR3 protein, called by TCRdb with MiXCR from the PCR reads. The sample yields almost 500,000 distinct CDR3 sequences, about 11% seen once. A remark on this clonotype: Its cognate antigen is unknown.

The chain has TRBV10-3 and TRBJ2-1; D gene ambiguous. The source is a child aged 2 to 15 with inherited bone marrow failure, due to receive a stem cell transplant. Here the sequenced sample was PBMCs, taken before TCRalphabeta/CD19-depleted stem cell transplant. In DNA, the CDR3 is TGTGCCATCAGCCCCCGGCTACCCTTCTGCAATGAGCAGTTCTTC. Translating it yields CAISPRLPFCNEQFF.